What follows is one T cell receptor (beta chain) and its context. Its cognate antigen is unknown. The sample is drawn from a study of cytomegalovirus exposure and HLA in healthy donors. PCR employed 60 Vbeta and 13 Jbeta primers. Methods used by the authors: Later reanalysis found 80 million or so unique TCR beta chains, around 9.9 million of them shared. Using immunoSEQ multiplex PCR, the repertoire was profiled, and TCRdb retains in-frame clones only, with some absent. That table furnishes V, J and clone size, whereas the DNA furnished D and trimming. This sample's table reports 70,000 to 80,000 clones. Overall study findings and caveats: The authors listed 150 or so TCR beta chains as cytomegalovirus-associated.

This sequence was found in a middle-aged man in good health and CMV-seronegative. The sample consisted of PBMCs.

CDR3 residues: CASSYLGTGPNSPLHF. The CDR3 DNA is TGTGCCAGCAGTTACTTAGGGACAGGACCTAATTCACCCCTCCACTTT. The rearrangement uses TRBV6-5 and TRBJ1-6; the match to TRBD1 covers 8 bases. V lost 1 base, J lost 6 bases, and 5 bases stayed unmatched. The CDR3 totals 16 residues. CDR1 MNHEY and CDR2 SVGAGI come from the germline V gene.